These T cell receptor beta chains were read from a single sample in a study of cytomegalovirus exposure and HLA in healthy donors. Only in-frame clones appear in the TCRdb table, and some are missing; sequencing was by immunoSEQ multiplex PCR. This sample has about 130,000 clones, with roughly 68% found just once. The sequenced sample consisted of PBMCs. All receptors come from a woman aged 45-65 years in good health and CMV-seropositive. The CDR3 runs from the conserved cysteine through the conserved F or W. Each record gives: V gene, D gene, clone size, J gene, CDR3 DNA, CDR3 protein. D genes are given only for firm matches. Rows give clone size only sometimes, using once, few, many, or a class for an expanded clone.

v_call: TRBV5-1; d_call: TRBD2; clone_size: -; j_call: TRBJ2-1; cdr3_nt: TGCGCCAGCAGCCCGTTGGGGGTCAGCGGGGGGTACAATGAGCAGTTCTTC; cdr3_aa: CASSPLGVSGGYNEQFF
v_call: TRBV28; d_call: -; clone_size: -; j_call: TRBJ2-7; cdr3_nt: TGTGCCAGCAGCCCAGGCGGGTTCTACGAGCAGTACTTC; cdr3_aa: CASSPGGFYEQYF
v_call: TRBV6-5; d_call: TRBD1; clone_size: -; j_call: TRBJ1-2; cdr3_nt: TGTGCCAGCAGGGAGACAGGGAACTATGGCTACACCTTC; cdr3_aa: CASRETGNYGYTF
v_call: TRBV7-3; d_call: -; clone_size: -; j_call: TRBJ2-7; cdr3_nt: TGTGCCACCTGGGGAGAAAGAAGCACCAAAGACTACGAGCAGTACTTC; cdr3_aa: CATWGERSTKDYEQYF
v_call: TRBV18; d_call: TRBD1; clone_size: -; j_call: TRBJ2-7; cdr3_nt: TGTGCCAGCTCATTCGACAGGGACCTCTACGAGCAGTACTTC; cdr3_aa: CASSFDRDLYEQYF
v_call: TRBV7-2; d_call: -; clone_size: few; j_call: TRBJ2-7; cdr3_nt: TGTGCCAGCAGCCCCATGAGGGTCTACGAGCAGTACTTC; cdr3_aa: CASSPMRVYEQYF
v_call: TRBV6-5; d_call: -; clone_size: once; j_call: TRBJ1-1; cdr3_nt: TGTGCCAGCAGTTACGGCCAGAACACTGAAGCTTTCTTT; cdr3_aa: CASSYGQNTEAFF
v_call: TRBV10-3; d_call: TRBD1; clone_size: -; j_call: TRBJ2-7; cdr3_nt: TGTGCCATCAGTGAGCCCCGAAGACAGGGGAACGAGCAGTACTTC; cdr3_aa: CAISEPRRQGNEQYF
v_call: TRBV5-7; d_call: TRBD1; clone_size: -; j_call: TRBJ1-5; cdr3_nt: TGTGCCAGCAGCTTGGAGGGACAGGCGCCGAATCAGCCCCAGCATTTT; cdr3_aa: CASSLEGQAPNQPQHF
v_call: TRBV12-5; d_call: -; clone_size: -; j_call: TRBJ1-3; cdr3_nt: TGTGCTAGCAGTGGCTCTGGAAACACCATATATTTT; cdr3_aa: CASSGSGNTIYF
v_call: TRBV6-1; d_call: -; clone_size: -; j_call: TRBJ1-5; cdr3_nt: TGTGCCAGCAGTGAATGGGCGAATCAGCCCCAGCATTTT; cdr3_aa: CASSEWANQPQHF
v_call: TRBV5-4; d_call: -; clone_size: -; j_call: TRBJ1-4; cdr3_nt: TGTGCCAGCAGTTTGGGACGGTCGAGGAAAGCAACTAATGAAAAACTGTTTTTT; cdr3_aa: CASSLGRSRKATNEKLFF
v_call: TRBV2; d_call: -; clone_size: -; j_call: TRBJ1-6; cdr3_nt: TGTGCCAGCAGCCTAGGGGTGGGGAGGCCCCTCCACTTT; cdr3_aa: CASSLGVGRPLHF
v_call: TRBV9; d_call: -; clone_size: once; j_call: TRBJ2-3; cdr3_nt: TGTGCCAGCAGCGTGAGGAGCACAGATACGCAGTATTTT; cdr3_aa: CASSVRSTDTQYF
v_call: TRBV9; d_call: TRBD2; clone_size: -; j_call: TRBJ2-5; cdr3_nt: TGTGCCAGCAGCTCACGGGGGGGCAGAGAGACCCAGTACTTC; cdr3_aa: CASSSRGGRETQYF
v_call: TRBV7-2; d_call: -; clone_size: -; j_call: TRBJ2-7; cdr3_nt: TGTGCCAGCAGCTCGACCGGACTGAGCTCCTACGAGCAGTACTTC; cdr3_aa: CASSSTGLSSYEQYF
v_call: TRBV4-2; d_call: TRBD2; clone_size: -; j_call: TRBJ2-5; cdr3_nt: TGTGCCAGCAGCCCACTAGCGGGGGAGAAAGAGACCCAGTACTTC; cdr3_aa: CASSPLAGEKETQYF
v_call: TRBV12-5; d_call: TRBD1; clone_size: -; j_call: TRBJ2-7; cdr3_nt: TGTGCTAGCGCCTGGGCAGGGGGCAACTACGAGCAGTACTTC; cdr3_aa: CASAWAGGNYEQYF
v_call: TRBV29-1; d_call: -; clone_size: -; j_call: TRBJ2-5; cdr3_nt: TGCAGCGTTGATTATCTCCCCAGAGGGGAGACCCAGTACTTC; cdr3_aa: CSVDYLPRGETQYF
v_call: TRBV2; d_call: -; clone_size: few; j_call: TRBJ1-5; cdr3_nt: TGTGCCAGCAGTGAATGGGGCGGGAATAGACCCCAGCATTTT; cdr3_aa: CASSEWGGNRPQHF
v_call: TRBV10-3; d_call: TRBD1; clone_size: -; j_call: TRBJ1-1; cdr3_nt: TGTGCCACGGAGGGACAGGAGGACACTGAAGCTTTCTTT; cdr3_aa: CATEGQEDTEAFF
v_call: TRBV28; d_call: -; clone_size: -; j_call: TRBJ2-2; cdr3_nt: TGTGCCAGCAGCCCCTACAGGGCCACCGGGGAGCTGTTTTTT; cdr3_aa: CASSPYRATGELFF
v_call: TRBV19; d_call: -; clone_size: -; j_call: TRBJ1-4; cdr3_nt: TGTGCCAGTAGTACAGGGGCCGCAACTAATGAAAAACTGTTTTTT; cdr3_aa: CASSTGAATNEKLFF
v_call: TRBV19; d_call: TRBD2; clone_size: -; j_call: TRBJ2-5; cdr3_nt: TGTGCCAGTAGTATTCGCTACGGGACTAGCGGGGGAGAGACCCAGTACTTC; cdr3_aa: CASSIRYGTSGGETQYF
v_call: TRBV2; d_call: TRBD2; clone_size: once; j_call: TRBJ2-3; cdr3_nt: TGTGCCAGCAGTGAACTTAGCGGGGGGGCCATCGATACGCAGTATTTT; cdr3_aa: CASSELSGGAIDTQYF
v_call: TRBV28; d_call: TRBD1; clone_size: once; j_call: TRBJ2-2; cdr3_nt: TGTGCCAGCAGTTTATGGGACAGGGGCACCGGGGAGCTGTTTTTT; cdr3_aa: CASSLWDRGTGELFF
v_call: TRBV6-5; d_call: TRBD2; clone_size: -; j_call: TRBJ2-5; cdr3_nt: TGTGCCAGCAGCCAGGGAGGGTCGGTAGGGCAGCAGTACTTC; cdr3_aa: CASSQGGSVGQQYF
v_call: TRBV7-9; d_call: TRBD1; clone_size: -; j_call: TRBJ1-5; cdr3_nt: TGTGCCAGCAGCTCACAGGGGGCCCTTCAGCCCCAGCATTTT; cdr3_aa: CASSSQGALQPQHF
v_call: TRBV6-5; d_call: TRBD1; clone_size: -; j_call: TRBJ2-5; cdr3_nt: TGTGCCAGCAGTTACACCCGAAGGACAGGGCAAGAGACCCAGTACTTC; cdr3_aa: CASSYTRRTGQETQYF
v_call: TRBV19; d_call: TRBD1; clone_size: -; j_call: TRBJ1-2; cdr3_nt: TGTGCCAGTAGTCAGGGGACAGGGACGAGCTATGGCTACACCTTC; cdr3_aa: CASSQGTGTSYGYTF
v_call: TRBV4-2; d_call: TRBD1; clone_size: -; j_call: TRBJ1-6; cdr3_nt: TGTGCCAGCAGCCCCTCCGACAGGGAGAGGAATTCACCCCTCCACTTT; cdr3_aa: CASSPSDRERNSPLHF
v_call: TRBV2; d_call: -; clone_size: -; j_call: TRBJ1-6; cdr3_nt: TGTGCCAGCAGTGGACAGTCGGAGAATTCACCCCTCCACTTT; cdr3_aa: CASSGQSENSPLHF
v_call: TRBV28; d_call: TRBD1; clone_size: -; j_call: TRBJ1-2; cdr3_nt: TGTGCCAGCAGCCTACCGTCCGGGACAGGAGCCACTAACTATGGCTACACCTTC; cdr3_aa: CASSLPSGTGATNYGYTF
v_call: TRBV7-9; d_call: -; clone_size: -; j_call: TRBJ2-7; cdr3_nt: TGTGCCAGCAGCCCTATTCCCCCCAAGCAGTACTTC; cdr3_aa: CASSPIPPKQYF
v_call: TRBV5-4; d_call: -; clone_size: few; j_call: TRBJ2-2; cdr3_nt: TGTGCCAGCAGCTCATACGGACTAACGAACACCGGGGAGCTGTTTTTT; cdr3_aa: CASSSYGLTNTGELFF
v_call: TRBV9; d_call: -; clone_size: -; j_call: TRBJ2-2; cdr3_nt: TGTGCCAGCAGCGTCCTCTCCAGGACAGAGAACACCGGGGAGCTGTTTTTT; cdr3_aa: CASSVLSRTENTGELFF
v_call: TRBV5-4; d_call: -; clone_size: -; j_call: TRBJ2-7; cdr3_nt: TGTGCCAGCAGCTTGGGTGGGGCACCCTCCTACGAGCAGTACTTC; cdr3_aa: CASSLGGAPSYEQYF
v_call: TRBV27; d_call: -; clone_size: -; j_call: TRBJ2-7; cdr3_nt: TGTGCCAGCAGCCCTTGGGACACCCCCTACGAGCAGTACTTC; cdr3_aa: CASSPWDTPYEQYF
v_call: TRBV2; d_call: -; clone_size: -; j_call: TRBJ1-2; cdr3_nt: TGTGCCAGCCGCTTGACCGTCTCCGGGGGGAGGGGGGGCTACACCTTC; cdr3_aa: CASRLTVSGGRGGYTF
v_call: TRBV6-6; d_call: -; clone_size: few; j_call: TRBJ1-1; cdr3_nt: TGTGCCAGCACCATCGACTCAGGGTGGCCGAACACTGAAGCTTTCTTT; cdr3_aa: CASTIDSGWPNTEAFF
v_call: TRBV7-2; d_call: TRBD2; clone_size: -; j_call: TRBJ2-3; cdr3_nt: TGTGCCAGCAGCTTAGATCAGACTAGCGGCGGGGATACGCAGTATTTT; cdr3_aa: CASSLDQTSGGDTQYF
v_call: TRBV4-1; d_call: TRBD1; clone_size: -; j_call: TRBJ1-6; cdr3_nt: TGCGCCAGCAGCCGGGGACAGGGACCTAATTCACCCCTCCACTTT; cdr3_aa: CASSRGQGPNSPLHF
v_call: TRBV5-5; d_call: -; clone_size: -; j_call: TRBJ1-1; cdr3_nt: TGTGCCAGCAGCGCCTCGTTGACAGTAACGAACACTGAAGCTTTCTTT; cdr3_aa: CASSASLTVTNTEAFF
v_call: TRBV4-1; d_call: -; clone_size: -; j_call: TRBJ1-6; cdr3_nt: TGCGCCAGCAGCCATGACCGGGACAAAAATTCACCCCTCCACTTT; cdr3_aa: CASSHDRDKNSPLHF
v_call: TRBV9; d_call: TRBD1; clone_size: -; j_call: TRBJ1-2; cdr3_nt: TGTGCCAGCAGCGTCGGGACAGGCCCTAACTATGGCTACACCTTC; cdr3_aa: CASSVGTGPNYGYTF
v_call: TRBV28; d_call: TRBD1; clone_size: -; j_call: TRBJ2-1; cdr3_nt: TGTGCCAGCAGGGGACAGGGGGAGGGGGCCTACAATGAGCAGTTCTTC; cdr3_aa: CASRGQGEGAYNEQFF
v_call: TRBV11-2; d_call: TRBD1; clone_size: -; j_call: TRBJ2-1; cdr3_nt: TGTGCCAGCAGCTCAGGTTTGGGACAGGGTGGCTACAATGAGCAGTTCTTC; cdr3_aa: CASSSGLGQGGYNEQFF
v_call: TRBV5-5; d_call: -; clone_size: -; j_call: TRBJ1-6; cdr3_nt: TGTGCCAGCAGCAACCGGGACACACGGAGCTCCTATAATTCACCCCTCCACTTT; cdr3_aa: CASSNRDTRSSYNSPLHF
v_call: TRBV27; d_call: TRBD1; clone_size: -; j_call: TRBJ2-7; cdr3_nt: TGTGCCAGCAGTTCCCCGGGACAGGGGGCTTACGAGCAGTACTTC; cdr3_aa: CASSSPGQGAYEQYF
v_call: TRBV27; d_call: TRBD1; clone_size: -; j_call: TRBJ2-2; cdr3_nt: TGTGCCAGCAGTAAGGACAGGGTGGGCGGGGAGCTGTTTTTT; cdr3_aa: CASSKDRVGGELFF